This record looks at one T cell receptor beta chain sequence and its context. In the source study's methods: Reference gene primer amplification gave estimated nucleated cell counts. The protocol was immunoSEQ multiplex PCR, while the TCRdb copy is restricted to in-frame clones and leaves out a portion. V and J calls and clone size are as listed in that table; D and trimming were resolved from the DNA. Here the sample spans approximately 270,000 clones, 85% to 95% being singletons. Shortly before study entry, within 2 weeks, exposed participants had met a COVID-19 case. This entry comes from a study of blood T cell repertoires in COVID-19. The trim removed 5 bases at V and 10 bases at J, leaving 8 bases unmatched. The CDR3 has 14 amino acids. CDR1 is SNHLY and CDR2 is FYNNEI in the germline V gene.

The chain uses TRBV2 and TRBJ1-4, with TRBD1 matching 9 bases. The receptor was isolated from a man in his forties who had been exposed to COVID-19. The sample consisted of PBMCs or T cells enriched from blood (not recorded which). CDR3 region: CASSLDRGDGKLFF. In DNA, the CDR3 is TGTGCCAGCAGTCTGGACAGGGGCGATGGAAAACTGTTTTTT.